These T cell receptor beta chains were read from a single sample in a study of CD8 T cells in ankylosing spondylitis. MiXCR was run by TCRdb on the 5' RACE reads, yielding one entry per CDR3 protein. The table lists 180,000 or so distinct CDR3 sequences, roughly 11% of them singletons. The sample comprised blood, either unsorted or a sorted T cell fraction (not recorded which). The receptors originated from a male donor with ankylosing spondylitis or in good health (not recorded which). CDR3s include the opening cysteine and the closing phenylalanine or tryptophan. Fields, in order: D gene, V gene, J gene, clone size, CDR3 DNA, CDR3 protein. D genes are given only for firm matches. Size is stated for part of the rows, as once, few or many counts, or as a class when the clone is expanded.

TRBD1	TRBV3-1	TRBJ1-1	many	TGTGCCAGCAGCCTTGGGACAGGGGGCACTGAAGCTTTCTTT	CASSLGTGGTEAFF
-	TRBV5-1	TRBJ2-5	few	TGCGCCAGCAGCTATACGGGGGTTCAAGAGACCCAGTACTTC	CASSYTGVQETQYF
TRBD1	TRBV5-1	TRBJ1-5	many	TGCGCCAGCAGCCCGACAGGGGCTTTCAATCAGCCCCAGCATTTT	CASSPTGAFNQPQHF
-	TRBV3-1	TRBJ2-3	many	TGTGCCAGCAGCCAAGAGAGGGTCCTGAATACGCAGTATTTT	CASSQERVLNTQYF
-	TRBV20-1	TRBJ2-7	-	TGCAGTGCTAGTCAGGAGGTCTCCGAGCAGTACTTC	CSASQEVSEQYF
-	TRBV15	TRBJ1-1	few	TGTGCCACCAGCAGGGACAGGAACACTGAAGCTTTCTTT	CATSRDRNTEAFF
-	TRBV29-1	TRBJ2-7	-	TGCAGCGTAGGACAAGGGGAGGCCTACGAGCAGTACTTC	CSVGQGEAYEQYF
-	TRBV2	TRBJ2-1	-	TGTGTCAGCAAGGGCAGGGGTCTTCGAGATGAGCAGTTCTTC	CVSKGRGLRDEQFF
TRBD1	TRBV7-2	TRBJ2-7	few	TGTGCCAGCAGCCTGAGAGGGACAGGGGCCTACGAGCAGTACTTC	CASSLRGTGAYEQYF
TRBD2	TRBV3-1	TRBJ2-3	many	TGTGCCAGCAGCCAAGATCTTACGGGAGGGCCCATGTATTTT	CASSQDLTGGPMYF
-	TRBV9	TRBJ2-1	-	TGTGCCAGCAGCGTAGAGGTTAGACAGGCCTTTTACAATGAGCAGTTCTTC	CASSVEVRQAFYNEQFF
-	TRBV7-2	TRBJ1-5	few	TGTGCCAGCAGCTTAGGACCAGTCAATCAGCCCCAGCATTTT	CASSLGPVNQPQHF
-	TRBV5-1	TRBJ1-1	many	TGCGCCAGCAGCCTCTGGGGGAACACTGAAGCTTTCTTT	CASSLWGNTEAFF
-	TRBV20-1	TRBJ2-7	few	TGCAGTGCTAGTTTCCGGGACTTATACGAGCAGTACTTC	CSASFRDLYEQYF
-	TRBV12-3/TRBV12-4	TRBJ1-1	many	TGTGCCAGCAGTTTAGGAGTCGGGGGGTACACTGAAGCTTTCTTT	CASSLGVGGYTEAFF
-	TRBV29-1	TRBJ1-4	many	TGCAGCGGGCAGGACAGCCCAAATGAAAAACTGTTTTTT	CSGQDSPNEKLFF
TRBD2	TRBV20-1	TRBJ2-5	few	TGCAGTGCTAGCGGTCGCCTAGCGGAAGAGACCCAGTACTTC	CSASGRLAEETQYF
-	TRBV12-3/TRBV12-4	TRBJ2-7	many	TGTGCCAGCAGCACCACCAGAGCTAGCATCTACGAGCAGTACTTC	CASSTTRASIYEQYF
-	TRBV2	TRBJ2-3	many	TGTGCCAGCAGGAGAGATACGCAGTATTTT	CASRRDTQYF
-	TRBV27	TRBJ1-5	many	TGTGCCAGCAGCCCCCTTGGGCATCTAGATAGCAATCAGCCCCAGCATTTT	CASSPLGHLDSNQPQHF